This T cell receptor (beta chain) stems from a study of tissue T cells after allogeneic stem cell transplantation. Concerning this clone: The germline and genes are mouse ones. Read data end 1 residue before the CDR3 end; the end is taken from the germline J gene.

The V segment lost 2 bases and the J segment 4 bases; nucleotides outside the gene matches: 3. Looked up from germline, CDR1 is SGHLS and CDR2 is HYDKME. This CDR3 is built from 14 residues. Sequencing used immunoSEQ multiplex PCR; TCRdb keeps in-frame clones, though not all of them. This repertoire shows 4,000 to 4,500 clones, around 43% found once; its top ten account for around 33%. Time point denoted: mouse harvest day 14 after allogeneic transplant. Each mouse received 10^7 T-cell-depleted marrow cells plus 10^6 splenic CD5+ T cells by tail vein. Mice had MHC-mismatched B6 into BALB/c GVHD, sampled day 7 or 14.

This receptor was obtained from a female BALB/c mouse given C57BL/6 T cells with graft-versus-host disease after an allogeneic hematopoietic cell transplant. The sequenced sample was lymph node tissue. The chain recombines TRBV12-2 with TRBJ2-4; 9 bases line up with TRBD2. The CDR3 region is CASSRWGGKNTLYF. The part of the CDR3 DNA that was read is TGTGCCAGCTCTCGCTGGGGGGGGAAAAACACCTTGTAC.